This TCR beta chain was profiled in a study of Graves' ophthalmopathy and Graves' hyperthyroidism. The study's findings and limits: Blood also harbored most expanded thyroid clonotypes above 0.001 frequency.

Amplification targeted the TCR beta CDR3 regions, with RNA transcripts as the source material. HTBI primers primed a first-round RT-PCR, and a second-round multiplex PCR followed. From the multiplex PCR reads, TCRdb called clonotypes with MiXCR, one entry per CDR3 protein. The sample lists hundreds of thousands of distinct CDR3 sequences; about 20% were seen once. This clonotype occurred a few times. Its antigen is unknown. New diagnoses, under 2 months' duration, and ages 18 to 65 characterized the hyperthyroidism patients. The CDR3 spans 16 residues. Germline V CDR1 and CDR2: SGHAT, FQNNGV. V lost 6 bases and J lost 6; bases outside the gene matches: 10.

The TCR was taken from a woman younger than 35 with stable Graves' hyperthyroidism. Some clones in this sample may be carry-over from other donors' samples. The source material was peripheral blood. V is TRBV11-2 and J is TRBJ2-2; the match to TRBD2 covers 10 bases. DNA of the CDR3: TGTGCCAGCAGATTATTAGCGGGGGGCCGTCCCGGGGAGCTGTTTTTT. Its protein is CASRLLAGGRPGELFF.